These 21 T cell receptor beta chains came from one sample sequenced in a study of T cell repertoires in cytomegalovirus infection. TCRdb fed the reads into MiXCR, producing one record per CDR3 protein. The sample includes around 350,000 distinct CDR3 sequences, around a sixth of them seen just once. The sequencing sample was made of PBMCs. The receptors were gathered from a human donor in good health (CMV status not recorded). Some clones in this sample may be carry-over from other donors' samples.

The chain is built from TRBV29-1 and TRBJ2-4; D is ambiguous. The CDR3 consists of 12 residues. The germline V gene encodes CDR1 SQVTM and CDR2 ANQGSEA. V gave up 2 bases and J gave up 8 bases, with 10 bases separating them. The CDR3 loop is CSVENDGDIQYF. The DNA for the CDR3 is TGCAGCGTTGAAAATGATGGAGACATTCAGTACTTC.

This clonotype has a handful of counts. This could be a read error, since a much larger clone is one nucleotide away. V usage is TRBV7-9 and J usage is TRBJ1-2; D gene unclear. The CDR3 totals 12 residues. Per germline, CDR1 SEHNR and CDR2 FQNEAQ (reference sequence). V shed 1 base and J shed 4 bases, with 4 bases lying between them. The CDR3 reads CASSLVVYGYTF. The CDR3 bases are TGTGCCAGCAGCTTAGTGGTCTATGGCTACACCTTC.

This clonotype has more than one count but fewer than ten. The rearrangement links TRBV6-2 or TRBV6-3 to TRBJ1-6, with D perhaps matching TRBD1 (5 bases). The CDR3 has 14 amino acids. V lost 10 bases and J lost 2, with 12 bases in between. Germline V gene sequence: CDR1 MNHEY, CDR2 SVGEGT. CDR3 in DNA: TGTGCCACCCAGAGACAGCCCTATAATTCACCCCTCCACTTT. Translating gives CATQRQPYNSPLHF.

The chain is built from TRBV5-4 and TRBJ2-7, with D hard to call. The CDR3 extends over 14 amino acids. Looked up from germline, CDR1 is SGHNT and CDR2 is YYREEE (reference sequence). Trimming cost V 0 bases and J 6 bases, with 13 bases left between them. CDR3 in amino acids: CASSLARGIGEQYF. The DNA of the CDR3 is TGTGCCAGCAGCTTGGCCAGAGGTATTGGCGAGCAGTACTTC.

This clonotype was counted a few times. The chain combines TRBV5-6 with TRBJ2-7, with D perhaps given as TRBD1 or TRBD2 (6 bases each). This CDR3 spans 14 amino acids. From germline, CDR1 is SGHDT and CDR2 YYEEEE. The ends were cut back, 0 bases at V and 6 bases at J, with 13 bases in the middle. In nucleotides, the CDR3 is TGTGCCAGCAGCTTGGTCCCACAGGGAGGCGAGCAGTACTTC. It encodes CASSLVPQGGEQYF.

The V call is TRBV6-1, the J call TRBJ2-1; 11 bases match TRBD2. Trimming cost V 6 bases and J 12 bases; bases outside gene matches: 13. This CDR3 region has 15 residues. From germline, CDR1 is MNHNS and CDR2 SASEGT. CDR3 protein: CASRPLAGAPQVQFF. Written as DNA, the CDR3 is TGTGCCAGCAGACCACTAGCGGGAGCCCCCCAGGTGCAGTTCTTC.

The CDR3 bases are TGTGCCAGCAGCCGCGAGACAGTTGACACTGAAGCTTTCTTT. This encodes CASSRETVDTEAFF. The chain carries TRBV9 and TRBJ1-1, with D possibly being TRBD1 (5 bases). Germline CDR1 SGDLS, CDR2 YYNGEE. This CDR3 comprises 14 residues. V was shortened by 4 bases and J by 3 bases, with 13 bases between the two germline ends.

Only a few counts were recorded for this clonotype. The chain links TRBV30 to TRBJ1-5; D uncertain. The CDR3 extends over 13 amino acids. V lost 1 base and J 7 bases, leaving 11 bases between the germline ends. In germline, CDR1 is GTSNPN, CDR2 SVGIG (reference sequence). The CDR3 nucleotides are TGTGCCTGGAGTGAGTATTGGAGGCAGCCCCAGCATTTT. Protein: CAWSEYWRQPQHF.

V gene TRBV19 combines with J gene TRBJ2-3; no definite D call. From germline, CDR1 is LNHDA and CDR2 SQIVND (reference sequence). This CDR3 is 14 amino acids long. Deletions cut 5 bases from V and 2 bases from J, with 11 bases between. The CDR3 bases are TGTGCCAGTAGTGGATATGGGAACACAGATACGCAGTATTTT. Translating it yields CASSGYGNTDTQYF.

The chain employs TRBV5-5 and TRBJ1-1; no clear D. Looked up from germline, CDR1 is SGHKS and CDR2 is YYEKEE (reference sequence). V lost 0 bases to trimming and J lost 5 bases, with 11 bases between them. The CDR3 is 14 amino acids. The CDR3 DNA is TGTGCCAGCAGCTTGGCGGGAGTACGAACTGAAGCTTTCTTT. This codes for CASSLAGVRTEAFF.

This clonotype occurred a few times. This sequence joins TRBV5-1 and TRBJ2-1; 7 nucleotides agree with TRBD2. The V and J ends lost 4 bases and 3 bases, in that order; junction bases with no gene match: 7. The germline gives CDR1 SGHRS, CDR2 YFSETQ. The CDR3 totals 15 residues. CDR3 region: CASSRGDYLYNEQFF. The DNA for the CDR3 is TGCGCCAGCAGCCGGGGGGACTACCTCTACAATGAGCAGTTCTTC.

The chain carries TRBV20-1 and TRBJ2-3; a possible D gene is TRBD1 (7 bases). The CDR3 totals 13 residues. The germline V gene has CDR1 DFQATT and CDR2 SNEGSKA (reference sequence). V dropped 7 bases and J dropped 4 bases, with 15 bases sitting between them. In nucleotides, the CDR3 is TGCAGTGTTGCGGGCAGGGGGGCAGATACGCAGTATTTT. Translation: CSVAGRGADTQYF.

The sample holds a few counts of this clonotype. This chain links TRBV10-3 with TRBJ1-1; 8 bases match TRBD1. V was pared by 6 bases and J by 1 base, with 4 bases of the junction left unmatched. Germline loops: CDR1 ENHRY, CDR2 SYGVKD. The CDR3 runs to 14 residues. CDR3 DNA sequence: TGTGCCATCAGAGGACAGGGAGGGAACACTGAAGCTTTCTTT. It codes for CAIRGQGGNTEAFF.

The chain employs TRBV14 and TRBJ1-4; a possible D gene is TRBD1 (5 bases). This CDR3 has 14 residues. V was pared by 4 bases and J by 8 bases, with 14 bases between. Germline-derived CDR1 and CDR2 are SGHDN and FVKESK. The CDR3 DNA sequence: TGTGCCAGCAGCCCGCATGGGGGTCGGGAAAAACTGTTTTTT. Protein sequence: CASSPHGGREKLFF.

This chain links TRBV9 with TRBJ2-7; weak D call: TRBD1 (5 bases). Between the trimmed V and J ends, which lost 6 bases and 2 bases, there was a span of 15 bases. The CDR3 runs to 14 residues. Looked up from germline, CDR1 is SGDLS and CDR2 is YYNGEE. CDR3 amino acids: CASNPRTTPYEQYF. The DNA for the CDR3 is TGTGCCAGCAACCCCCGGACAACCCCCTACGAGCAGTACTTC.

This clonotype has a handful of counts. The chain has TRBV7-8 and TRBJ2-3, with D perhaps being TRBD1 or TRBD2 (5 bases each). The CDR3 consists of 17 residues. V was shortened by 5 bases and J by 10 bases, with 28 bases between the two germline ends. Germline V gene sequence: CDR1 SGHVS, CDR2 FQNEAQ. Written as DNA, the CDR3 is TGTGCCAGCAGCCCATTTTTGGGCTCTGAGGGGCTCGGTTCGCAGTATTTT. This encodes CASSPFLGSEGLGSQYF. Supplemented by reference TRBV7-8 and TRBJ2-3, the full variable domain reads GAGVSQSPRYKVAKRGQDVALRCDPISGHVSLFWYQQALGQGPEFLTYFQNEAQLDKSGLPSDRFFAERPEGSVSTLKIQRTQQEDSAVYLCASSPFLGSEGLGSQYFGPGTRLTVL.

This clonotype turned up a few times. CDR3 nucleotide sequence: TGCGCCAGCGGACCGAATCAGGACTTTAACCCCCTCTACGAGCAGTACTTC. It yields the protein CASGPNQDFNPLYEQYF. The gene calls are TRBV5-1 and TRBJ2-7; D might be TRBD2 (5 bases). Germline-derived CDR1 and CDR2 are SGHRS and YFSETQ. CDR3 size: 17 residues. V lost 7 bases and J 3 bases, leaving 26 bases between the germline ends.

In this sample, this clonotype turned up many times. The V call is TRBV6-2 or TRBV6-3, the J call TRBJ2-1; TRBD2 aligns across 11 bases. Trimming took 4 bases from V and 4 from J; bases not matched to a gene: 9. The CDR3 loop spans 17 amino acids. Germline values: CDR1 MNHEY, CDR2 SVGEGT. CDR3 sequence reads: CASSSNRRLAGYNEQFF. CDR3 coding DNA: TGTGCCAGCAGTTCGAACCGACGACTAGCGGGATACAATGAGCAGTTCTTC.

This clonotype was observed a few times. This rearrangement joins TRBV5-6 to TRBJ2-3; 10 nucleotides agree with TRBD1. The CDR3 is made up of 16 amino acids. Germline V CDR1 and CDR2: SGHDT, YYEEEE. The V gene end was trimmed by 3 bases and the J gene end by 3 bases; junction bases not matched to a gene: 7. For the CDR3, the DNA is TGTGCCAGCAGCTGGACAGGGGGAGAAGGGACAGATACGCAGTATTTT. This sequence encodes CASSWTGGEGTDTQYF.

The genes are TRBV30 and TRBJ1-3; D gene ambiguous. CDR1 GTSNPN and CDR2 SVGIG come from the germline V gene (reference sequence). The V end was cut by 4 bases, the J end by 0 bases, with 7 bases between. There are 13 residues in the CDR3. CDR3 sequence: CAWKLSSGNTIYF. CDR3 bases: TGTGCCTGGAAGTTAAGCTCTGGAAACACCATATATTTT.

The chain carries TRBV29-1 and TRBJ1-2; D is possibly TRBD1 (5 bases). V was pared by 6 bases and J by 2 bases, with 13 bases between. The germline V gene has CDR1 SQVTM and CDR2 ANQGSEA. The CDR3 is 13 residues long. CDR3 nucleotide sequence: TGCAGCGTGGCCACAGGTTCCAACTATGGCTACACCTTC. Residues: CSVATGSNYGYTF.